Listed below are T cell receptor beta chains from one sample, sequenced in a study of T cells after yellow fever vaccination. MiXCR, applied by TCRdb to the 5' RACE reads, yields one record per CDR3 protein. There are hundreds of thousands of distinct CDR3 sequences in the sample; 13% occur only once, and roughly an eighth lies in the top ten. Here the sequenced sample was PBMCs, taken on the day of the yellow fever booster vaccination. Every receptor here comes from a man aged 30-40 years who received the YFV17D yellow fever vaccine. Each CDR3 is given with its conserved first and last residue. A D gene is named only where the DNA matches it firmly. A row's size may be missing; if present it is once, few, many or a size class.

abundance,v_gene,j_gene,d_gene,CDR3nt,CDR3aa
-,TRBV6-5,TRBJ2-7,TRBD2,TGTGCCAGCAGTTACACGACTAGCGGGAGATCTGAGCAGTACTTC,CASSYTTSGRSEQYF
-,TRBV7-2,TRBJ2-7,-,TGTGCCAGCAGCTTAGCGAACGGGGGCTCCTACGAGCAGTACTTC,CASSLANGGSYEQYF
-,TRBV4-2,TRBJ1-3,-,TGTGCCAGCACCCTAGGACAGTCTGGAAACACCATATATTTT,CASTLGQSGNTIYF
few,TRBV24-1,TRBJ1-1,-,TGTGCCACCAGTGACAGGGAAGACACTGAAGCTTTCTTT,CATSDREDTEAFF
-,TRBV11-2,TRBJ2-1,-,TGTGCCAGCAGGCTAGTAGGGTTCAACAATGAGCAGTTCTTC,CASRLVGFNNEQFF
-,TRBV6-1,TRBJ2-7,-,TGTGCCAGCAGTAGACAGAGCTCCTACGAGCAGTACTTC,CASSRQSSYEQYF
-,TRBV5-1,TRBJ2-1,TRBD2,TGCGCCAGCAGCTTTACTAGCGGGAACTCCTACAATGAGCAGTTCTTC,CASSFTSGNSYNEQFF
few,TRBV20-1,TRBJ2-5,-,TGCAGTGCTAGAGATCAGAGAGGGCCTGAGGAGACCCAGTACTTC,CSARDQRGPEETQYF
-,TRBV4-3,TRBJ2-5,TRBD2,TGCGCCAGCAGCCAAGCTTTAGCGGGAGCTTGGGAGACCCAGTACTTC,CASSQALAGAWETQYF
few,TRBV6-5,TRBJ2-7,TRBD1,TGTGCCAGCAGTTACTCGGGACAGGTCTCCTACGAGCAGTACTTC,CASSYSGQVSYEQYF
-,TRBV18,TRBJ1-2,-,TGTGCCAGCTCACCAGAAAGGGTTGGAGGCTACACCTTC,CASSPERVGGYTF
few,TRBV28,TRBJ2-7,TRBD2,TGTGCCAGCTTCGGGGGAGGGCGCTACGAGCAGTACTTC,CASFGGGRYEQYF
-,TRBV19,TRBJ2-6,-,TGTGCCAGTAGAGACAGGAGTACATTCTCTGGGGCCAACGTCCTGACTTTC,CASRDRSTFSGANVLTF
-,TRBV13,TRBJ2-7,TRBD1,TGTGCCAGCAGCTTAGGGACAGGGGTGTACGAGCAGTACTTC,CASSLGTGVYEQYF
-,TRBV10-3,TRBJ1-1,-,TGTGCCATCAGTGAGTCGATTGGGGGGGGCAAAACTGAAGCTTTCTTT,CAISESIGGGKTEAFF